The clone carrying this T cell receptor beta chain was detected many times. The antigen is undetermined. The authors prepared the TCRbeta library with unique molecular identifiers. One entry per CDR3 protein results from TCRdb running MiXCR on the PCR reads. The sample carries 55,000 to 85,000 distinct CDR3 sequences, roughly a tenth recorded once. This CDR3 is built from 14 residues. V lost 0 bases to trimming and J lost 9 bases; unmatched junction nucleotides: 6. CDR1 is SGDLS, CDR2 YYNGEE, per germline. This sample was taken from a study of T-cell reconstitution after alpha-beta-depleted transplantation in children. Regarding the study as a whole: Some patients' high day-60 TCRbeta diversity was traced to surviving recipient T cells and thymic progenitors. Alpha-beta T cells about two months after transplant reportedly derived from several hundred expanded graft clones. Hyperexpanded clones declined; after one year, newly produced T cells mostly supplied diversity.

The receptor was isolated from a boy under 18 with acute myeloid leukemia, due to receive a stem cell transplant. The sample here was PBMCs, taken before TCRalphabeta/CD19-depleted stem cell transplant. V usage is TRBV9 and J usage is TRBJ2-1; 7 bases are a match to TRBD2. The CDR3: CASSVGGSAGEQFF. CDR3 bases: TGTGCCAGCAGCGTAGGCGGGAGCGCAGGTGAGCAGTTCTTC.